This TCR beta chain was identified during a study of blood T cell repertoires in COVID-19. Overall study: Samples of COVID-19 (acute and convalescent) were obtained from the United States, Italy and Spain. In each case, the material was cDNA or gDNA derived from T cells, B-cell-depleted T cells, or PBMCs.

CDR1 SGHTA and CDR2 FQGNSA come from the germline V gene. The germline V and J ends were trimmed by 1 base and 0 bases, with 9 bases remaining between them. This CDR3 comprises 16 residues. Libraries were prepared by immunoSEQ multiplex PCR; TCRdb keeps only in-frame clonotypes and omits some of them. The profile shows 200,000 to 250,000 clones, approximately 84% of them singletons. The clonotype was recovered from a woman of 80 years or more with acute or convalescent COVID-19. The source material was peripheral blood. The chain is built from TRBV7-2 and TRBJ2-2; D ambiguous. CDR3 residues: CASSLVGGANTGELFF. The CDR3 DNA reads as TGTGCCAGCAGCTTAGTAGGCGGTGCGAACACCGGGGAGCTGTTTTTT.